A selection of T cell receptor beta chains follows, all from one sample in a study of T cells in Graves' hyperthyroidism and ophthalmopathy. TCRdb independently ran MiXCR on the multiplex PCR reads; one entry per CDR3 protein. The sample contains hundreds of thousands of distinct CDR3 sequences, approximately 15% of which appear only once. Material: blood. Receptors originate from a woman between 45 and 60 years old with Graves' ophthalmopathy. Both conserved end residues are part of each CDR3. D genes are given only for firm matches. Clone size is shown for a subset of rows, as once, few, many or a class of expanded clone.

j_call d_call clone_size v_call cdr3_nt cdr3_aa
TRBJ1-1 - - TRBV7-9 TGTGCCAGCAGCTTAAGGTCCTCCCCCGGAGCTTTCTTT CASSLRSSPGAFF
TRBJ2-7 TRBD2 many TRBV5-8 TGTGCCAGCAACCCCGGGACTAGCTACACCTACGAGCAGTACTTC CASNPGTSYTYEQYF
TRBJ1-1 - few TRBV7-9 TGTGCCAGCAGCTTAGACTTCCTTCGGGCTTTCTTT CASSLDFLRAFF
TRBJ1-1 TRBD1 many TRBV24-1 TGTGCCACCAGTGATGCGTCCGGGACAGGCCATGACACTGAAGCTTTCTTT CATSDASGTGHDTEAFF
TRBJ2-3 TRBD2 few TRBV7-2 TGTGCCAGCAGCTCCACCCGGTTCGACGGGAGGGGTGATACGCAGTATTTT CASSSTRFDGRGDTQYF
TRBJ2-1 TRBD2 few TRBV9 TGTGCCAGCAGCGTCACTGGGACTAGCGGATCCAGCTCCTACAATGAGCAGTTCTTC CASSVTGTSGSSSYNEQFF
TRBJ2-3 TRBD2 - TRBV20-1 TGCAGTGCTAGCTACCCCAGGGGACTAGCGGAGTCAGATACGCAGTATTTT CSASYPRGLAESDTQYF
TRBJ2-7 - - TRBV4-1 TGCGCCAGCAGCCAATACGGGTCCTACGAGCAGTACTTC CASSQYGSYEQYF
TRBJ2-2 - - TRBV4-3 TGCGCCAGCAGCCAGTATCATGGGGTCCCGAACACCGGGGAGCTGTTTTTT CASSQYHGVPNTGELFF
TRBJ2-7 - - TRBV6-5 TGTGCCAGCAGTTACTCGGGGTCCCGTTCCTCCTACGAGCAGTACTTC CASSYSGSRSSYEQYF
TRBJ2-1 TRBD2 - TRBV9 TGTGCCAGCAGTCCTGTTAGCGGGAGTGGGCAGTTCTTC CASSPVSGSGQFF
TRBJ2-3 - - TRBV11-2 TGTGCCAGCAGCGGACGCAGGGAGCAATATCCATTAACAGATACGCAGTATTTT CASSGRREQYPLTDTQYF
TRBJ2-7 TRBD2 many TRBV20-1 TGCAGTGCTAGACCTACTAGCGTATCCTACGAGCAGTACTTC CSARPTSVSYEQYF
TRBJ1-1 - many TRBV13 TGTGCCAGCAGGGGGGGAGAGGAGTGGACTGAAGCTTTCTTT CASRGGEEWTEAFF
TRBJ2-5 TRBD1 - TRBV7-8 TGTGCCAGCAGCTTAGTGCGGGACAGGGGGGAAGAAGAGACCCAGTACTTC CASSLVRDRGEEETQYF
TRBJ2-3 TRBD2 many TRBV5-1 TGCGCCAGCAGCTTGGGAACTAGCGGAACTAGCACAGATACGCAGTATTTT CASSLGTSGTSTDTQYF
TRBJ2-5 TRBD1 few TRBV29-1 TGCAGCGGCAGACAGGGGCCAGAGACCCAGTACTTC CSGRQGPETQYF
TRBJ2-1 TRBD1 few TRBV5-1 TGCGCCAGCAGTCCTCCGGGACAGGGTTTTATTGAGCAGTTCTTC CASSPPGQGFIEQFF
TRBJ1-4 - - TRBV3-1 TGTGCCAGCAGGCGGGGGAATGGTGAAAAACTGTTTTTT CASRRGNGEKLFF
TRBJ2-1 TRBD2 many TRBV7-3 TGTGCCAGCAGCTCCCGAGGGAGGGTCCTCAATGAGCAGTTCTTC CASSSRGRVLNEQFF
TRBJ1-5 - - TRBV12-3/TRBV12-4 TGTGCCAGCAGCATGGACACTAGCAATCAGCCCCAGCATTTT CASSMDTSNQPQHF
TRBJ1-2 - many TRBV12-3/TRBV12-4 TGTGCCAGCAGTTCATGGAACTATGGCTACACCTTC CASSSWNYGYTF
TRBJ1-2 - few TRBV20-1 TGCAGTGCTAGAGAGGTGGTCCTAACGACGGGCGGCTACACCTTC CSAREVVLTTGGYTF
TRBJ2-7 TRBD2 many TRBV27 TGTGCCAGCAGTCCTGAACTAGCGGGAGGGCCGTACGAGCAGTACTTC CASSPELAGGPYEQYF
TRBJ1-6 - - TRBV4-3 TGCGCCAGCAGCCAAGCCCGCCCCCAGGGTTCCAGGTCACCCCTCCACTTT CASSQARPQGSRSPLHF
TRBJ2-7 - - TRBV20-1 TGCAGTGCTAGACTGACAGAAACCTCCTACGAGCAGTACTTC CSARLTETSYEQYF
TRBJ2-7 TRBD2 many TRBV11-2 TGTGCCAGCAAGGGTCGGGCTCGAGCGGGAGACTCCTACGAGCAGTACTTC CASKGRARAGDSYEQYF